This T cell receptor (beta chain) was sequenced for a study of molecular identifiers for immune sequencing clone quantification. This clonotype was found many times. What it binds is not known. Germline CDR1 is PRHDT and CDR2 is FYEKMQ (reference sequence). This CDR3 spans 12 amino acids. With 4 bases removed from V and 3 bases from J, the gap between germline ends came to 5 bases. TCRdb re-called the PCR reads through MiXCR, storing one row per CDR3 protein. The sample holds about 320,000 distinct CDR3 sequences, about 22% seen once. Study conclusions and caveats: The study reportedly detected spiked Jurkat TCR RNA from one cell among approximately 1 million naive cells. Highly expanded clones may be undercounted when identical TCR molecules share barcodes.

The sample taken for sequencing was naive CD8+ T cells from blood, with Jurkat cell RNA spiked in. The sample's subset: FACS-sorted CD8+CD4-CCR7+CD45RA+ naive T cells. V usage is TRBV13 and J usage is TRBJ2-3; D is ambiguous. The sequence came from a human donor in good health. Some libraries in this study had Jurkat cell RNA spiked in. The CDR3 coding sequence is TGTGCCAGCAGCTCAGAAACAGATACGCAGTATTTT. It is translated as CASSSETDTQYF.